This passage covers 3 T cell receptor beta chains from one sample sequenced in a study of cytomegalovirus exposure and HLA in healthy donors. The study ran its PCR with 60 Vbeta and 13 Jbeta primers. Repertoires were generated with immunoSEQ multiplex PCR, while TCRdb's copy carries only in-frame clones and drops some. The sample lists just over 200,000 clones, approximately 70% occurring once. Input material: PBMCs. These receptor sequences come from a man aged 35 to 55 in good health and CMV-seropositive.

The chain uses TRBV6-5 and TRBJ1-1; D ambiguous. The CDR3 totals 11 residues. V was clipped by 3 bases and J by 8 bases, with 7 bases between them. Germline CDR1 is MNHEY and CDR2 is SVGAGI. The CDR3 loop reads CASSYTNEAFF. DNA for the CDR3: TGTGCCAGCAGTTATACAAACGAAGCTTTCTTT.

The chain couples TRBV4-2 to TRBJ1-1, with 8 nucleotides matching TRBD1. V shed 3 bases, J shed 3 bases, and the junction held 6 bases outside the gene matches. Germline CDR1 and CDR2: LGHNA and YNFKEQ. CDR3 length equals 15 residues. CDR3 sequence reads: CASSHMDREHTEAFF. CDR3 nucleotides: TGTGCCAGCAGCCACATGGACAGGGAACACACTGAAGCTTTCTTT.

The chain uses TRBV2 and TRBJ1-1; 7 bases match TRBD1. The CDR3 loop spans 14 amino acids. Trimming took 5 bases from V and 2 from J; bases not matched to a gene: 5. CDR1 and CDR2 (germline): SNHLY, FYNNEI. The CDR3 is CASSRTGDNTEAFF. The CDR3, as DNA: TGTGCCAGCAGTAGGACAGGAGATAACACTGAAGCTTTCTTT.